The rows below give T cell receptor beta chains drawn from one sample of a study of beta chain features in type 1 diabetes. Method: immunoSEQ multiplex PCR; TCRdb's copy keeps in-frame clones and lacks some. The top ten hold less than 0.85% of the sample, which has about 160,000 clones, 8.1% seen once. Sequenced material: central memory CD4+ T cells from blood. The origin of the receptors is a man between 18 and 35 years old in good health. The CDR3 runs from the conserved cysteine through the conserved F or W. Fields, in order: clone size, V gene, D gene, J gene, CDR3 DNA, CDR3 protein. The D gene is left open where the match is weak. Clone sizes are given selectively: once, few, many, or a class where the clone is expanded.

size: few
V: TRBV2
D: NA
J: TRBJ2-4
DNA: TGTGCCAGCAGTATTACAATTCAGTACTTC
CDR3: CASSITIQYF

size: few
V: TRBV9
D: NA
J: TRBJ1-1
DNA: TGTGCCAGCAGCGTATTAACAGGGAGGAACACTGAAGCTTTCTTT
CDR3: CASSVLTGRNTEAFF

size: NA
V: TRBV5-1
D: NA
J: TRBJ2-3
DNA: TGCGCCAGCAGCTTGGCCTGGGGCAGACAAGATACGCAGTATTTT
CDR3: CASSLAWGRQDTQYF

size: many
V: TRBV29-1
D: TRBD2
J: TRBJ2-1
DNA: TGCAGCGTGCTAGCGGGAGGGCCGGCGCTGTTCTTC
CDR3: CSVLAGGPALFF

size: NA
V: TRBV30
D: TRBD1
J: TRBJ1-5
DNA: TGTGCCTGGAGTGTTAGTGCCGGGACAGGCCCCAATCAGCCCCAGCATTTT
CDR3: CAWSVSAGTGPNQPQHF

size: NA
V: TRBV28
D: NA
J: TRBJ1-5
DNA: TGTGCCAGCAGCGGAGGAGGGGGGGCAGGGCAACAGCCCCAGCATTTT
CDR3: CASSGGGGAGQQPQHF

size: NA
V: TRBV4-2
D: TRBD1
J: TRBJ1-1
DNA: TGTGCCAGCAGCCAAGATGGACAGGGCAGAGAAGCTTTCTTT
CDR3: CASSQDGQGREAFF

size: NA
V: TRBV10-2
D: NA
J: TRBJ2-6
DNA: TGCGCCAGCAATCCTGTCGGGATACCTGGGGCCAACGTCCTGACTTTC
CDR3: CASNPVGIPGANVLTF

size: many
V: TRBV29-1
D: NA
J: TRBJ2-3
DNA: TGCAGCGTCGAGGACTTCACAGATACGCAGTATTTT
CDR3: CSVEDFTDTQYF

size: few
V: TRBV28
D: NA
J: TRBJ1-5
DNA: TGTGCCAGCAGTTTATCGACAGGTTACGGTCAGCCCCAGCATTTT
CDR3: CASSLSTGYGQPQHF

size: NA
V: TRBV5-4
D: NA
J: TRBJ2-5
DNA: TGTGCCAGCAGCCGTCCGCAAGAGACCCAGTACTTC
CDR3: CASSRPQETQYF

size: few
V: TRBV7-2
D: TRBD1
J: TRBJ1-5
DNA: TGTGCCAGCACCCTACAGGGGGCTGATCAGCCCCAGCATTTT
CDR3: CASTLQGADQPQHF

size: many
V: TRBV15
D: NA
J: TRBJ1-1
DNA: TGTGCCACCAGCACGTATTTGAACACTGAAGCTTTCTTT
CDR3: CATSTYLNTEAFF

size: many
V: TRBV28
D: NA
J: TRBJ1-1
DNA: TGTGCCAGCAGCCTTATTCGTACTGAAGCTTTCTTT
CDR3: CASSLIRTEAFF

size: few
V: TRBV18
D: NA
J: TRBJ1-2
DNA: TGTGCCAGCTCACCCAAGACAGGACCCGCTAACTATGGCTACACCTTC
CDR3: CASSPKTGPANYGYTF

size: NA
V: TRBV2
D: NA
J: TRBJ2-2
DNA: TGTGCCAGCAGTGATGCGGCATCGGAGCTGTTTTTT
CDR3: CASSDAASELFF

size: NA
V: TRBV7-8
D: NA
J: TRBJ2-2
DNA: TGTGCCAGCAGTTCCAGGGGAGTAGGCTCCGGGGAGCTGTTTTTT
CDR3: CASSSRGVGSGELFF

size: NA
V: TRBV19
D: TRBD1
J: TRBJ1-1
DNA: TGTGCCAGTAGCCCTGGACAGGGGTCCACTGAAGCTTTCTTT
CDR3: CASSPGQGSTEAFF

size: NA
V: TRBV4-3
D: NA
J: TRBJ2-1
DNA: TGCGCTAGCAGCCAAGACCTAACCGGGAACCATTACAATGAGCAGTTCTTC
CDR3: CASSQDLTGNHYNEQFF

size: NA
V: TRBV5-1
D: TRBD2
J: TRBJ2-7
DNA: TGCGCCAGCAGCGGGGGACTAGCGGGAGGGCGCGAGCAGTACTTC
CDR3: CASSGGLAGGREQYF

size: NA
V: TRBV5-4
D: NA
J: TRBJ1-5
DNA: TGTGCCAGCACGGACAAGGTTAGCAATCAGCCCCAGCATTTT
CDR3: CASTDKVSNQPQHF

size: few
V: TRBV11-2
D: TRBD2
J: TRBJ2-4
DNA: TGTGCCAGCAGCTTTTCCGGGAGGGCAAACATTCAGTACTTC
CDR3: CASSFSGRANIQYF

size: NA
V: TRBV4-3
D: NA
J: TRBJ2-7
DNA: TGCGCCAGCAGCTACAGGGACGGCTACGAGCAGTACTTC
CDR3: CASSYRDGYEQYF

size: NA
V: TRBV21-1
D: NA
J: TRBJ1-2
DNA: TGTGCCAGCAGCACGCCTGGGGACAGACTTTATCGTGGCTACACCTTC
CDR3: CASSTPGDRLYRGYTF

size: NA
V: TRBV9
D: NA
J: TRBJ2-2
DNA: TGTGCCAGCAGCGTAGGTAGTCTCAACACCGGGGAGCTGTTTTTT
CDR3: CASSVGSLNTGELFF

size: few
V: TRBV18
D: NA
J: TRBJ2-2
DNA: TGTGCCAGCTCACCACCCGGACTATTCGACACCGGGGAGCTGTTTTTT
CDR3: CASSPPGLFDTGELFF

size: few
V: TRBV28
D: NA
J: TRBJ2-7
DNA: TGTGCCAGCAGACCCTACAGGACCCCCGGCTTGGTGCAGTACTTC
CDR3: CASRPYRTPGLVQYF

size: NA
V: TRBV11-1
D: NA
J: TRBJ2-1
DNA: TGTGCCAGCAGCTACCCCCCCGGTTATGAGCAGTTCTTC
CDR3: CASSYPPGYEQFF

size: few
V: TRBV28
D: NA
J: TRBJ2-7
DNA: TGTGCCAGCAGCCGACCGGGTAGGGGCGAGCAGTACTTC
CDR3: CASSRPGRGEQYF

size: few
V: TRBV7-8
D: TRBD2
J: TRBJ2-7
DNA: TGTGCCAGCAGCATCGGACTAGCGGGAACCTACGAGCAGTACTTC
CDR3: CASSIGLAGTYEQYF

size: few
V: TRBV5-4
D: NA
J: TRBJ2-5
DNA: TGTGCCAGCAGCTCAGCCGTTACAGGGTTGGGAGAGACCCAGTACTTC
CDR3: CASSSAVTGLGETQYF

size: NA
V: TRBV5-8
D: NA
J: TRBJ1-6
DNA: TGTGCCAGCAGCCCCAGGGTTGGCTCACCCCTCCACTTT
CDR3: CASSPRVGSPLHF

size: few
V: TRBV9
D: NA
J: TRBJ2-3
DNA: TGTGCCAGCAGCGCAACTATAGATACGCAGTATTTT
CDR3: CASSATIDTQYF

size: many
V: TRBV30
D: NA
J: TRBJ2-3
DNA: TGTGCCTGGAGTGTGTGGGGGGGCCAGGTAGATACGCAGTATTTT
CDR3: CAWSVWGGQVDTQYF

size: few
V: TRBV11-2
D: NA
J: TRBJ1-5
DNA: TGTGCCAGCAGCTTAGGGCAGGGTCTAAGCAATCAGCCCCAGCATTTT
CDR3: CASSLGQGLSNQPQHF

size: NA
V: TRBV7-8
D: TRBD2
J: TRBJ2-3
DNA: TGTGCCAGCAGCTTTTTAGCGGGAGGAATCACAGATACGCAGTATTTT
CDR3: CASSFLAGGITDTQYF

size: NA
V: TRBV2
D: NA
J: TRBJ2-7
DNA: TGTGCCAGCAGGGGCATAACCTACGAGCAGTACTTC
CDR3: CASRGITYEQYF

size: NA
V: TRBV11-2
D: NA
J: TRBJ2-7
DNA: TGTGCCAGCAGCTTAGAATGGGGCCAGCAGTACTTC
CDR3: CASSLEWGQQYF

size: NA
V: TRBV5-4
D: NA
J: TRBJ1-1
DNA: TGTGCCAGCAGCTTGCCAGGCCGGTTGAACACTGAAGCTTTCTTT
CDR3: CASSLPGRLNTEAFF

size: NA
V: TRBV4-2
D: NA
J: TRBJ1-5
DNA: TGTGCCAGCAGCCAAGTTGGACAGCCCAATCAGCCCCAGCATTTT
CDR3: CASSQVGQPNQPQHF

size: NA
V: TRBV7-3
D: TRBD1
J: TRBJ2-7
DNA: TGTGCCAGCAGGGCGACAGGGGGCCCTTCCTACGAGCAGTACTTC
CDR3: CASRATGGPSYEQYF

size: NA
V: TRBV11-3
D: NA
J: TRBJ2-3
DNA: TGTGCCAGCAGCTTAGGTACTTCGGGGGTGGATACGCAGTATTTT
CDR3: CASSLGTSGVDTQYF

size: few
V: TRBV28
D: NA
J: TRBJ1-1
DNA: TGTGCCAGCACCCATGGGGGGGGCGCGTCAAGGGAAGCTTTCTTT
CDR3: CASTHGGGASREAFF

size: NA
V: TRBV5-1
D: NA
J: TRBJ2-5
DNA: TGCGCCAGCAGCTTGCAGGGGAGTTTGGGGGAGACCCAGTACTTC
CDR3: CASSLQGSLGETQYF

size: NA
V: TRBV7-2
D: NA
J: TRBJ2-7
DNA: TGTGCCAGCAGCCCTGGGGCAGGCCAACCCTACGAGCAGTACTTC
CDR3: CASSPGAGQPYEQYF

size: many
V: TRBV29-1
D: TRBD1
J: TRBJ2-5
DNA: TGCAGCGTGGGACAGGGGGCGCACCAAGAGACCCAGTACTTC
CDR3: CSVGQGAHQETQYF

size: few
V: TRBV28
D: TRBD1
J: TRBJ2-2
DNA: TGTGCCAGCAGTTTCGGACAGGGGGCCGGGGAGCTGTTTTTT
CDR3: CASSFGQGAGELFF

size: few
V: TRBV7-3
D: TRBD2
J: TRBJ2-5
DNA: TGTGCCAGCAGCTTCAACGGACTAGCGGGAGAGACCCAGTACTTC
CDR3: CASSFNGLAGETQYF

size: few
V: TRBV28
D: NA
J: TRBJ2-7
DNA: TGTGCCAGCAGTCCCGGGACACCGATCTACGAGCAGTACTTC
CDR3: CASSPGTPIYEQYF

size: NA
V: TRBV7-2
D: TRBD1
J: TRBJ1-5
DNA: TGTGCCAGCAGCCCAACCCAGGGGGGTAGCAATCAGCCCCAGCATTTT
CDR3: CASSPTQGGSNQPQHF

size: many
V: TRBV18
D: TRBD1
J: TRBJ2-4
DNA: TGTGCCAGCTCACCACTACAGGGGTTAGCCAAAAACATTCAGTACTTC
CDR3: CASSPLQGLAKNIQYF